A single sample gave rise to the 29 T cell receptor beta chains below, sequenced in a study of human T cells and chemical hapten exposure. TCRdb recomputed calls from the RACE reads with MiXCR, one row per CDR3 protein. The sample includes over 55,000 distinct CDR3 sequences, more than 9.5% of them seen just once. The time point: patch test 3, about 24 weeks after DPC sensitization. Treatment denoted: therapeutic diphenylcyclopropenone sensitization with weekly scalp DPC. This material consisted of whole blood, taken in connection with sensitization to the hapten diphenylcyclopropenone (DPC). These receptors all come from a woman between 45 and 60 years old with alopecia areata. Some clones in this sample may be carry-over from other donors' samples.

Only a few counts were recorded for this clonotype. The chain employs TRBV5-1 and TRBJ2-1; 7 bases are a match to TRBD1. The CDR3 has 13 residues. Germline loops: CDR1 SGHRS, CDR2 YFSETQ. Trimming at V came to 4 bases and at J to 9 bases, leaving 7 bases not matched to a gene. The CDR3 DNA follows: TGCGCCAGCAGCCTGGGACAGTCGTCTGAGCAGTTCTTC. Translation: CASSLGQSSEQFF.

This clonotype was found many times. Written as DNA, the CDR3 is TGTGCCAACCCGGCCCCCAGACTAATGAACACTGAAGCTTTCTTT. The encoded protein is CANPAPRLMNTEAFF. The gene calls are TRBV12-3 or TRBV12-4 and TRBJ1-1, with D unclear. The CDR3 is made up of 15 amino acids. The V end was cut by 10 bases, the J end by 0 bases, with 18 bases between.

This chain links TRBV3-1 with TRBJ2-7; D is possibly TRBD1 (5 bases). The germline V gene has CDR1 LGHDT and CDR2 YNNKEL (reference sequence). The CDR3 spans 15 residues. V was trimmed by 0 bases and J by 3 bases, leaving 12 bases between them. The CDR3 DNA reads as TGTGCCAGCAGCCAAGATTGGGGCACCCTCTACGAGCAGTACTTC. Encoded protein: CASSQDWGTLYEQYF.

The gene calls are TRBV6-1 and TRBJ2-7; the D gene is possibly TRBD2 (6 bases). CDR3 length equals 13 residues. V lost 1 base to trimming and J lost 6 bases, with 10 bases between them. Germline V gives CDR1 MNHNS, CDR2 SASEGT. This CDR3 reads CASSEGAGGEQYF. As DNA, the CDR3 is TGTGCCAGCAGTGAAGGTGCCGGGGGCGAGCAGTACTTC.

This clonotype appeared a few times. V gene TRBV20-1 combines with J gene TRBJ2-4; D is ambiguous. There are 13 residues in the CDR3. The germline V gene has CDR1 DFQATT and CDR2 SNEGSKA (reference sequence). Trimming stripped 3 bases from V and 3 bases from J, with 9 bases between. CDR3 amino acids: CSASQRVKNIQYF. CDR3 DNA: TGCAGTGCTAGCCAACGGGTCAAAAACATTCAGTACTTC.

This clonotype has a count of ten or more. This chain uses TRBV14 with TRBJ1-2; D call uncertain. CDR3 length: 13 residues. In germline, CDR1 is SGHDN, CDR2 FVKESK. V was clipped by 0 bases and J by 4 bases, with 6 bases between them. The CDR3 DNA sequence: TGTGCCAGCAGCCAAGACAGGTCCTATGGCTACACCTTC. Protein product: CASSQDRSYGYTF.

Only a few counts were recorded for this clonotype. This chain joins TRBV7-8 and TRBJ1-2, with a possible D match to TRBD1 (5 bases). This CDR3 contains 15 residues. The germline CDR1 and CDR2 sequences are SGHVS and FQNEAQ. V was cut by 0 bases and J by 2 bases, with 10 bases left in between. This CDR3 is CASSLAPRDNYGYTF. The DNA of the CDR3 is TGTGCCAGCAGCTTAGCCCCCCGGGACAACTATGGCTACACCTTC. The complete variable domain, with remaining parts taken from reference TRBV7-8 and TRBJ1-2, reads GAGVSQSPRYKVAKRGQDVALRCDPISGHVSLFWYQQALGQGPEFLTYFQNEAQLDKSGLPSDRFFAERPEGSVSTLKIQRTQQEDSAVYLCASSLAPRDNYGYTFGSGTRLTVV.

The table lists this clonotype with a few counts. CDR3 amino acids: CASSLGQSATNEKLFF. Written as DNA, the CDR3 is TGCGCCAGCAGCTTGGGACAGAGTGCAACTAATGAAAAACTGTTTTTT. V gene TRBV5-1 combines with J gene TRBJ1-4, with TRBD1 as a possible D gene (5 bases). There are 16 residues in the CDR3. Germline V gene data show CDR1 as SGHRS and CDR2 as YFSETQ. The V end was cut by 0 bases, the J end by 0 bases, with 9 bases between.

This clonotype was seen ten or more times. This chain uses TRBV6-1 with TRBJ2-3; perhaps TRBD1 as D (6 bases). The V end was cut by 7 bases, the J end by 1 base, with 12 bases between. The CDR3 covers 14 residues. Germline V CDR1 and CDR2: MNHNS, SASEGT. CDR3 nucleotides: TGTGCCAGCACCAGGGGTATCGGCACAGATACGCAGTATTTT. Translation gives CASTRGIGTDTQYF.

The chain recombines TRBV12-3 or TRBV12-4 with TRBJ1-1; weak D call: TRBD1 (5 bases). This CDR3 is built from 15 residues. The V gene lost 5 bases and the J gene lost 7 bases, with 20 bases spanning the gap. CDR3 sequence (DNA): TGTGCCAGCAGTCCCCTTGGGCAGGGAGGCGGTGAAGCTTTCTTT. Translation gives CASSPLGQGGGEAFF.

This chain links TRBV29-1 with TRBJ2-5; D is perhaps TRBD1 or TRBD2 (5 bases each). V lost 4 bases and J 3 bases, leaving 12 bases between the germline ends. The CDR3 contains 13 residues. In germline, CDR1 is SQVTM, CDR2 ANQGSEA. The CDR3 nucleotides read TGCAGCGTTGGCCGGGGCCTAAAAGAGACCCAGTACTTC. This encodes CSVGRGLKETQYF.

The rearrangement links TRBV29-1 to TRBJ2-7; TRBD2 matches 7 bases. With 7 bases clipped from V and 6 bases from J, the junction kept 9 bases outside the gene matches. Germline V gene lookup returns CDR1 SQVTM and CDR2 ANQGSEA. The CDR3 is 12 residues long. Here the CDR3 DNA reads TGCAGCGCGATCGGGACTACCACCGAGCAGTACTTC. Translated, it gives CSAIGTTTEQYF.

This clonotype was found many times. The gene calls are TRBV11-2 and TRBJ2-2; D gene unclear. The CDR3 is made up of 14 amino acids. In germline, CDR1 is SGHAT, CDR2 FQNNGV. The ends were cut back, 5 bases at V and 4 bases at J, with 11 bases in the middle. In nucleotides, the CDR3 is TGTGCCAGCAGCCCCCGGCGCGGCACCGGGGAGCTGTTTTTT. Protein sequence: CASSPRRGTGELFF.

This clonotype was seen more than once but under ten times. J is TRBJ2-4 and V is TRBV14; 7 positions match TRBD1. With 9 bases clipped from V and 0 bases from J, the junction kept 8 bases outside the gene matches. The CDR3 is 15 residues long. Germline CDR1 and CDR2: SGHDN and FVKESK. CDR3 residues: CARPRDSLAKNIQYF. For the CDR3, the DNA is TGTGCCAGGCCCCGGGACAGTTTAGCCAAAAACATTCAGTACTTC.

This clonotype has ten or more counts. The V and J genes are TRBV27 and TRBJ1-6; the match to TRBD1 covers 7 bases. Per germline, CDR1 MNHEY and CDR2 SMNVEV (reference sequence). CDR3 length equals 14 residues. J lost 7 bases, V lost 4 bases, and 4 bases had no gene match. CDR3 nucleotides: TGTGCCAGCAGTTGGGACAGAATAAATTCACCCCTCCACTTT. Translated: CASSWDRINSPLHF.

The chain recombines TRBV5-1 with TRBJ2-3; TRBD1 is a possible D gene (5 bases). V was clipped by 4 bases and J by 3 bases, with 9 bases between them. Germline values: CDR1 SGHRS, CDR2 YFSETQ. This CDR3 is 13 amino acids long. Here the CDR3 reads CASSPQGTDTQYF. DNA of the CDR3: TGCGCCAGCAGCCCGCAGGGAACAGATACGCAGTATTTT. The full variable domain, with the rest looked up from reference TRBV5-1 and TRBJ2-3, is KAGVTQTPRYLIKTRGQQVTLSCSPISGHRSVSWYQQTPGQGLQFLFEYFSETQRNKGNFPGRFSGRQFSNSRSEMNVSTLELGDSALYLCASSPQGTDTQYFGPGTRLTVL.

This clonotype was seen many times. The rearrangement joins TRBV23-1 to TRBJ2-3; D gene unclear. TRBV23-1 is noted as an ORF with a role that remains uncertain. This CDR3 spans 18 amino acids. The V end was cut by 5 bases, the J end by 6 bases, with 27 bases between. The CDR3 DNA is TGCGCCAGCAGTTACCGCCTGGGGAATCGCACACCCAGGGATACGCAGTATTTT. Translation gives CASSYRLGNRTPRDTQYF.

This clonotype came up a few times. The CDR3 DNA is TGTGCCAGCAGTTTGAATGGGGGGGCGCGGAGTGCTACGCAGTATTTT. This codes for CASSLNGGARSATQYF. The chain has TRBV27 and TRBJ2-3; a possible D gene is TRBD2 (7 bases). This CDR3 contains 16 residues. Germline CDR1 reads MNHEY; CDR2 reads SMNVEV (reference sequence). The V end was cut by 3 bases, the J end by 8 bases, with 21 bases between.

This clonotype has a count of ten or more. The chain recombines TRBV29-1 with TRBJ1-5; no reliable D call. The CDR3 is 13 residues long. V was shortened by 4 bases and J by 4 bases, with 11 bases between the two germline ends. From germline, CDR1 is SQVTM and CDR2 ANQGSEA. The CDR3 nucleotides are TGCAGCGTTGGTGTGGGAGGGAATCAGCCCCAGCATTTT. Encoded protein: CSVGVGGNQPQHF. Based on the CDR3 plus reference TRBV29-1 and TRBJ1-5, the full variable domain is SAVISQKPSRDICQRGTSLTIQCQVDSQVTMMFWYRQQPGQSLTLIATANQGSEATYESGFVIDKFPISRPNLTFSTLTVSNMSPEDSSIYLCSVGVGGNQPQHFGDGTRLSIL.

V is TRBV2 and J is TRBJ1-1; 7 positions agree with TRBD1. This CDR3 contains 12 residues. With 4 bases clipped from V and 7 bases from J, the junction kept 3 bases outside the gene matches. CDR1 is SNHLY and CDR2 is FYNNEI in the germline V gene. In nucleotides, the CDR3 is TGTGCCAGCAGTGGACAGGGAAATGAAGCTTTCTTT. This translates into CASSGQGNEAFF.

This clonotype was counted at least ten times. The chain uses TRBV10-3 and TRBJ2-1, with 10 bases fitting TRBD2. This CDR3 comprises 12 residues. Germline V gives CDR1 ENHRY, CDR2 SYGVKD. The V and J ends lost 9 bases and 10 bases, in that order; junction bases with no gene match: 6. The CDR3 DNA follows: TGTGCCATTAGCGGGGGGTTTAGCGAGCAGTTCTTC. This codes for CAISGGFSEQFF.

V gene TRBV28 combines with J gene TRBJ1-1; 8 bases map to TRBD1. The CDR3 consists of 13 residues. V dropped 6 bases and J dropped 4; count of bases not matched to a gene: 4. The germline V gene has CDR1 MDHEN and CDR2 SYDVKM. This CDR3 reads CASSRTGGTEAFF. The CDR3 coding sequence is TGTGCCAGCAGCCGCACAGGGGGCACTGAAGCTTTCTTT.

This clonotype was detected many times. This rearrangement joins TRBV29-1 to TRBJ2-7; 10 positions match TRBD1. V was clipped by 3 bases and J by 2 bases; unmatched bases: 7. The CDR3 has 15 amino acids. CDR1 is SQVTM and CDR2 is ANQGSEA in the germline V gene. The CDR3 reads CSVDSRQGATYEQYF. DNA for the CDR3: TGCAGCGTTGATTCCAGACAGGGGGCCACCTACGAGCAGTACTTC.

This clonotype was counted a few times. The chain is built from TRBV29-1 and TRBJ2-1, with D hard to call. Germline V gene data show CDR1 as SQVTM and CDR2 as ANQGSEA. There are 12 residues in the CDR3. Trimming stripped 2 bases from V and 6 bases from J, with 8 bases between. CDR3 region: CSVENSPNEQFF. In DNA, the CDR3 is TGCAGCGTTGAAAACTCTCCCAATGAGCAGTTCTTC.

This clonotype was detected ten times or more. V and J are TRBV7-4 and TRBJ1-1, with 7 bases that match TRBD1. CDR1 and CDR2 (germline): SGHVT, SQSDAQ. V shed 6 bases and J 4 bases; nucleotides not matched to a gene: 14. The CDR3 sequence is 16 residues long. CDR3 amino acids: CASRSQGDCWRTEAFF. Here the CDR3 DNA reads TGTGCCAGCAGGAGCCAGGGGGATTGTTGGCGCACTGAAGCTTTCTTT.

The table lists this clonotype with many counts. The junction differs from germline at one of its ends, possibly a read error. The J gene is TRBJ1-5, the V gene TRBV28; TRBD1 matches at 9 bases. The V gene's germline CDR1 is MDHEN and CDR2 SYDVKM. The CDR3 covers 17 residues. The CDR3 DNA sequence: TGTGCCAGCAGTTTAGCGGGGACAGGGTTCCGTAATCAGCCCAAGCATTTT. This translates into CASSLAGTGFRNQPKHF.

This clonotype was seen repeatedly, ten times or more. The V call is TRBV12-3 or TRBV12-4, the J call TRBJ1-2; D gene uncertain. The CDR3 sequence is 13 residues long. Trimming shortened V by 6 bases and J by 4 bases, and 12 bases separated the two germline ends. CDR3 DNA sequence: TGTGCCAGCAGCCCACAGTTGGCCTATGGCTACACCTTC. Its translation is CASSPQLAYGYTF.

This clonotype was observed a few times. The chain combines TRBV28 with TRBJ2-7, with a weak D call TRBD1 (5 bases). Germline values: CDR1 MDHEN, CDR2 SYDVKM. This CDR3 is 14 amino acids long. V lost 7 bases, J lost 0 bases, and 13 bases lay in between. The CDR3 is CASNRQPSSYEQYF. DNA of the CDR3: TGTGCCAGCAACCGACAGCCGAGCTCCTACGAGCAGTACTTC. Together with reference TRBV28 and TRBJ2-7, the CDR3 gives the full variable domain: DVKVTQSSRYLVKRTGEKVFLECVQDMDHENMFWYRQDPGLGLRLIYFSYDVKMKEKGDIPEGYSVSREKKERFSLILESASTNQTSMYLCASNRQPSSYEQYFGPGTRLTVT.

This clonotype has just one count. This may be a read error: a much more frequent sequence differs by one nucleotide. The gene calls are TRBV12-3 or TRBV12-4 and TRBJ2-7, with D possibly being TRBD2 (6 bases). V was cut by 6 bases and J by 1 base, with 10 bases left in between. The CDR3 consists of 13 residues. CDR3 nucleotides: TGTGCCAGCAGCGGGACTCATTCCTACGAGCAGTACTTC. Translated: CASSGTHSYEQYF.